One sample yielded the 26 T cell receptor beta chains listed below, sequenced in a study of blood T cell repertoires in COVID-19. Some clones are missing from TCRdb's copy, which holds only in-frame ones; the method was immunoSEQ multiplex PCR. In the table there are approximately 120,000 clones, approximately 83% of which are singletons. The sample comprised peripheral blood. These receptors were collected from a woman aged 45-65 years who had recovered from COVID-19.

The chain employs TRBV2 and TRBJ1-1, with unresolved D. This CDR3 comprises 13 residues. V lost 5 bases and J lost 0, with 7 bases in between. Germline V lookup: CDR1 SNHLY, CDR2 FYNNEI. CDR3 loop: CASSYAMNTEAFF. In DNA form, the CDR3 reads TGTGCCAGCAGTTACGCGATGAACACTGAAGCTTTCTTT.

The gene calls are TRBV9 and TRBJ1-2, with a tentative D call TRBD1 (5 bases). CDR1 is SGDLS and CDR2 is YYNGEE in the germline V gene. This CDR3 comprises 15 residues. Trimming took 4 bases from V and 4 from J, leaving 17 bases between them. The CDR3 DNA reads TGTGCCAGCAGCCCCACAGGACGAGAACCCTATGGCTACACCTTC. Translating it yields CASSPTGREPYGYTF.

The chain is built from TRBV5-6 and TRBJ2-7; no clear D gene. The CDR3 length is 15 residues. V was pared by 0 bases and J by 3 bases, with 13 bases between. CDR1 is SGHDT and CDR2 is YYEEEE in the germline V gene. The CDR3 sequence is CASSLGLSPNYEQYF. DNA of the CDR3: TGTGCCAGCAGCTTGGGACTTTCCCCTAACTACGAGCAGTACTTC.

The chain carries TRBV30 and TRBJ2-3, with D hard to call. This CDR3 is 14 amino acids long. Trimming removed 1 base at V and 6 bases at J, with 14 bases between. The germline gives CDR1 GTSNPN, CDR2 SVGIG (reference sequence). CDR3 sequence reads: CAWSDRPLTDTQYF. Written as DNA, the CDR3 is TGTGCCTGGAGTGACCGCCCACTAACGGATACGCAGTATTTT.

The rearrangement joins TRBV2 to TRBJ1-3, with D unclear. Trimming removed 4 bases from V and 3 bases from J, with 7 bases in between. In germline, CDR1 is SNHLY, CDR2 FYNNEI. The CDR3 spans 13 residues. The CDR3 nucleotides read TGTGCCAGCAGTGTGGGAGGTGGAAACACCATATATTTT. This codes for CASSVGGGNTIYF.

This rearrangement joins TRBV7-9 to TRBJ1-2; 8 bases line up with TRBD1. The CDR3 spans 14 residues. V lost 1 base to trimming and J lost 8 bases; unmatched junction nucleotides: 6. CDR1 and CDR2 (germline): SEHNR, FQNEAQ (reference sequence). The CDR3 DNA follows: TGTGCCAGCAGCTTAGGTGCAGGGGGCGACGGCTACACCTTC. Amino acids: CASSLGAGGDGYTF.

J is TRBJ2-1 and V is TRBV18, with D unclear. V lost 0 bases to trimming and J lost 7 bases, with 7 bases between them. The CDR3 totals 13 residues. The germline CDR1 and CDR2 sequences are KGHSH and LQKENI. The CDR3 loop reads CASSPPNSNEQFF. CDR3 DNA sequence: TGTGCCAGCTCACCACCCAACAGTAATGAGCAGTTCTTC.

This clone was seen more than once but under ten times. V usage is TRBV12-3 or TRBV12-4 and J usage is TRBJ1-5; perhaps TRBD1 as D (5 bases). Between the trimmed V and J ends, which lost 5 bases and 11 bases, there was a span of 16 bases. CDR3 length: 13 residues. The CDR3 is CASSIRGFGTQHF. The CDR3 region has the DNA TGTGCCAGCAGTATAAGGGGATTCGGTACCCAGCATTTT.

The sample holds one count of this clone. This rearrangement joins TRBV9 to TRBJ1-2; 10 bases align to TRBD1. This CDR3 contains 17 residues. The trim removed 2 bases at V and 7 bases at J, leaving 14 bases unmatched. Germline-derived CDR1 and CDR2 are SGDLS and YYNGEE. The CDR3 DNA reads TGTGCCAGCAGCGTCAGTCCCGGGACAGGGGTTCGTAGTGGCTACACCTTC. It specifies CASSVSPGTGVRSGYTF.

CDR3 coding DNA: TGCGCCAGCAGCTTGGCCCTATCAGGGGCTAATGAAAAACTGTTTTTT. Protein product: CASSLALSGANEKLFF. The chain joins TRBV5-1 to TRBJ1-4, with D possibly being TRBD1 (6 bases). The germline V gene has CDR1 SGHRS and CDR2 YFSETQ. The CDR3 covers 16 residues. Trimming stripped 0 bases from V and 3 bases from J, with 12 bases between. Full variable domain (outside the CDR3, taken from reference TRBV5-1 and TRBJ1-4): KAGVTQTPRYLIKTRGQQVTLSCSPISGHRSVSWYQQTPGQGLQFLFEYFSETQRNKGNFPGRFSGRQFSNSRSEMNVSTLELGDSALYLCASSLALSGANEKLFFGSGTQLSVL.

The chain carries TRBV15 and TRBJ2-1; 7 bases align to TRBD1. CDR1 LNHNV and CDR2 YYDKDF come from the germline V gene (reference sequence). After removal of 0 bases from V and 8 bases from J, the junction contained 7 bases not matched to a gene. CDR3 length: 15 amino acids. The CDR3 loop reads CATSRDRDRADEQFF. The CDR3 DNA reads TGTGCCACCAGCAGAGATCGCGACAGGGCCGATGAGCAGTTCTTC. The full variable domain, its missing parts supplied by reference TRBV15 and TRBJ2-1, is DAMVIQNPRYQVTQFGKPVTLSCSQTLNHNVMYWYQQKSSQAPKLLFHYYDKDFNNEADTPDNFQSRRPNTSFCFLDIRSPGLGDTAMYLCATSRDRDRADEQFFGPGTRLTVL.

V and J are TRBV19 and TRBJ1-2; possible D gene TRBD1, 5 bases. The CDR3 has 15 residues. V was shortened by 3 bases and J by 0 bases, with 11 bases between the two germline ends. In germline, CDR1 is LNHDA, CDR2 SQIVND (reference sequence). The CDR3 coding sequence is TGTGCCAGTAGTATTTTGATCAGGGCTAACTATGGCTACACCTTC. Translated, it gives CASSILIRANYGYTF. Complete variable domain (other parts from reference TRBV19 and TRBJ1-2): DGGITQSPKYLFRKEGQNVTLSCEQNLNHDAMYWYRQDPGQGLRLIYYSQIVNDFQKGDIAEGYSVSREKKESFPLTVTSAQKNPTAFYLCASSILIRANYGYTFGSGTRLTVV.

The J gene is TRBJ2-1, the V gene TRBV19, with 14 positions matching TRBD2. The CDR3 totals 16 residues. The germline V gene encodes CDR1 LNHDA and CDR2 SQIVND (reference sequence). The V gene end was trimmed by 6 bases and the J gene end by 3 bases; junction bases not matched to a gene: 4. CDR3 amino acids: CASRGLAGADYNEQFF. In DNA form, the CDR3 reads TGTGCCAGTAGGGGACTAGCGGGAGCTGACTACAATGAGCAGTTCTTC.

This chain uses TRBV4-1 with TRBJ2-3, with TRBD2 matching 11 bases. Germline loops: CDR1 MGHRA, CDR2 YSYEKL. The CDR3 spans 14 residues. The V gene end was trimmed by 4 bases and the J gene end by 5 bases; junction bases not matched to a gene: 2. The CDR3 loop is CASSLGTSGDTQYF. Written as DNA, the CDR3 is TGCGCCAGCAGCCTAGGGACTAGCGGAGATACGCAGTATTTT.

This sequence joins TRBV4-1 and TRBJ1-1, with 9 bases lining up with TRBD1. Looked up from germline, CDR1 is MGHRA and CDR2 is YSYEKL. Losses at the gene ends were 3 bases for V and 4 bases for J; bases not matched to a gene: 18. This CDR3 is built from 19 residues. The CDR3: CASSQNLWDRVWIITEAFF. The CDR3 DNA is TGCGCCAGCAGCCAGAATCTCTGGGACAGGGTATGGATTATCACTGAAGCTTTCTTT.

This chain joins TRBV7-3 and TRBJ2-5; D perhaps matches TRBD2 (5 bases). CDR3 length equals 13 residues. Trimming shortened V by 5 bases and J by 4 bases, and 11 bases separated the two germline ends. Germline lookup yields CDR1 SGHTA and CDR2 FQGTGA. In DNA, the CDR3 is TGTGCCAGCAGCCAAAGGGAGCTAGAGACCCAGTACTTC. Translation gives CASSQRELETQYF.

This chain joins TRBV20-1 and TRBJ1-2; 11 bases align to TRBD1. The germline gives CDR1 DFQATT, CDR2 SNEGSKA (reference sequence). This CDR3 contains 14 residues. With V trimmed by 3 bases and J by 4 bases, 4 bases remained unmatched. This CDR3 is CSASGTGGTYGYTF. As DNA, the CDR3 is TGCAGTGCTAGTGGGACAGGGGGGACCTATGGCTACACCTTC.

CDR3 nucleotide sequence: TGTGCCAGCACCTCAAACCGGTACAGGGGGAGAGACGAAAAACTGTTTTTT. Amino acid sequence: CASTSNRYRGRDEKLFF. The chain combines TRBV5-6 with TRBJ1-4; 8 bases line up with TRBD1. This CDR3 comprises 17 residues. Germline V gene sequence: CDR1 SGHDT, CDR2 YYEEEE. V was pared by 6 bases and J by 8 bases, with 18 bases of the junction left unmatched.

This sequence joins TRBV19 and TRBJ2-1, with a weak D call TRBD1 (6 bases). CDR1 is LNHDA and CDR2 is SQIVND in the germline V gene (reference sequence). The CDR3 runs to 13 residues. The germline V and J ends were trimmed by 3 bases and 8 bases, with 11 bases remaining between them. CDR3 residues: CASSIRQAYEQFF. The CDR3 DNA reads TGTGCCAGTAGTATCCGACAGGCCTATGAGCAGTTCTTC.

This sequence joins TRBV7-3 and TRBJ2-1; TRBD2 matches 10 bases. The CDR3 is 14 residues long. Germline CDR1 is SGHTA and CDR2 is FQGTGA. Trimming cost V 5 bases and J 10 bases; bases outside gene matches: 8. In nucleotides, the CDR3 is TGTGCCAGCAGCCCAGCGGGGGGGGCTTCGGAGCAGTTCTTC. This codes for CASSPAGGASEQFF.

The chain joins TRBV5-4 to TRBJ1-4, with D unclear. V was clipped by 4 bases and J by 4 bases, with 14 bases between them. This CDR3 contains 15 residues. Germline V CDR1 and CDR2: SGHNT, YYREEE (reference sequence). Written as DNA, the CDR3 is TGTGCCAGCAGCCTTTATGCGGGTGGTAATGAAAAACTGTTTTTT. Amino acid sequence: CASSLYAGGNEKLFF.

The chain joins TRBV5-1 to TRBJ1-1; TRBD1 might be the D (5 bases). The CDR3 length is 14 residues. Per the germline V gene, CDR1 is SGHRS and CDR2 is YFSETQ. The V and J ends lost 3 bases and 3 bases respectively, with 12 bases between them. CDR3 amino acids: CASSSDGGHTEAFF. The CDR3, as DNA: TGCGCCAGCAGCTCGGACGGGGGACACACTGAAGCTTTCTTT.

The rearrangement links TRBV2 to TRBJ2-5; maybe TRBD1 (6 bases). The CDR3 runs 14 residues. V was trimmed by 7 bases and J by 1 base, leaving 13 bases between them. Germline V gene lookup returns CDR1 SNHLY and CDR2 FYNNEI. The CDR3 DNA sequence: TGTGCCAGCAATCCTATACAGGGCCAAGAGACCCAGTACTTC. It yields the protein CASNPIQGQETQYF.

V gene TRBV6-1 combines with J gene TRBJ1-6; D unresolved. The V end was cut by 0 bases, the J end by 6 bases, with 6 bases between. The V gene's germline CDR1 is MNHNS and CDR2 SASEGT. The CDR3 sequence is 14 residues long. The CDR3: CASSEATANSPLHF. CDR3 in DNA: TGTGCCAGCAGTGAAGCTACAGCTAATTCACCCCTCCACTTT.

The CDR3 loop is CASSVGGAPTEAFF. In DNA, the CDR3 is TGTGCCAGCAGTGTTGGGGGGGCGCCCACTGAAGCTTTCTTT. The chain joins TRBV2 to TRBJ1-1; D possibly corresponds to TRBD1 (6 bases). The V gene's germline CDR1 is SNHLY and CDR2 FYNNEI. The CDR3 contains 14 residues. V gave up 4 bases and J gave up 4 bases, with 13 bases separating them.

The chain combines TRBV4-1 with TRBJ1-4; 7 nucleotides line up with TRBD1. Germline CDR1 and CDR2: MGHRA and YSYEKL. This CDR3 is 15 amino acids long. V lost 1 base to trimming and J lost 8 bases; unmatched junction nucleotides: 7. The CDR3, as DNA: TGCGCCAGCAGCCAAGGGAGGGGGCAAGGGGAAAAACTGTTTTTT. It specifies CASSQGRGQGEKLFF.